This T cell receptor (beta chain) was found in a study of blood T cells in healthy people across ages. Study as a whole: Capturing about one barcoded beta molecule per two T cells was achieved by template switching.

The CDR3 has 17 residues. V was trimmed by 0 bases and J by 1 base, leaving 15 bases between them. The germline gives CDR1 SGHDN, CDR2 FVKESK. Primed by a sample-barcoded 5' primer and a J-beta primer mix, a second PCR proceeded for 7 to 11 cycles. TCRdb recomputed calls from the 5' RACE reads with MiXCR, one row per CDR3 protein. The sample lists roughly 1.5 million distinct CDR3 sequences, roughly two fifths occurring once. As concerns this clonotype: Its antigen is unknown.

Study conclusions and caveats: TCR beta diversity, measured per million T cells, fell in a roughly linear way with age. Possibly confounding the expanded clonotype changes was the fact that donor CMV status was unknown.

The specimen sequenced was blood. The TCR was taken from a woman between 18 and 29 years old in good health. The V call is TRBV14, the J call TRBJ1-1, with unresolved D. CDR3 sequence (DNA): TGTGCCAGCAGCCAAGAAAATAGTAGGAAGGGGAACACTGAAGCTTTCTTT. Amino acid sequence: CASSQENSRKGNTEAFF.